Included here is one T cell receptor beta chain sequence, with context. The clone's antigen remains unknown. No much larger clone exists at a distance of one base, and base qualities are not known. The data stem from a study of shared clonotypes between healthy human individuals (dated by TCRdb to 2018 to 2020). In terms of the full investigation: A few men and two women, aged 18 to 49 years, made up the cohort. Libraries were prepared and TCR repertoires were sequenced by different laboratories using diverse techniques, in order to increase sequencing depth and limit assay-specific biases. To estimate repertoire size and how much clonotypes are shared between individuals, the study performed deep sequencing of blood TCR repertoires from five healthy adults. Each donor's leukapheresis produced roughly between roughly 0.85 and 9.5 billion PBMCs. Points the paper makes about the study in general: Based on pairwise subsampling, the degree of clonotype sharing among donors was expected to be affected by sequencing depth. Because the study included a small number of donors, the genetic and exposure-history diversity represented was limited. Sampling was restricted to blood, and TCR repertoires in tissues likely differ from the TCR repertoires found in blood.

The donors were healthy, HIV-negative adults who had no recently reported acute infections or vaccinations. Every donor was a Caucasian adult living in Nashville, Tennessee, USA. For unsorted samples, 90 million or so PBMCs were counted and genomic DNA was extracted with the QIAamp DNA Blood Mini kit. Blood was collected by leukapheresis, and PBMCs were isolated by Ficoll-Histopaque density gradient centrifugation and then cryopreserved in liquid nitrogen vapor phase. V is trimmed back by 0 bases and J by 5 bases, and the junction contains 4 bases that no gene match accounts for. Spanning cysteine to phenylalanine, the CDR3 consists of 16 amino acids. The read is trimmed to its CDR3 DNA, 48 bases read in frame from base 1. Based on the germline V gene, the CDR1 and CDR2 sequences are SGHTS and YDEGEE. TCR CDR3 regions were amplified from genomic DNA by multiplex PCR using the deep immunoSEQ assay. Extracted genomic DNA from each cell subset was spread evenly across all wells of several immunoSEQ 96-well plates, with each plate serving as a replicate. For unsorted PBMC, about 270 ng of genomic DNA, equivalent to around 30,000 T cell genomes, went into each replicate PCR. Ten immunoSEQ deep assay plates were used to sequence the unsorted PBMC genomic DNA. Purified libraries were measured with a Qubit 3.0 fluorometer, size-checked on a Bioanalyzer 2100, and measured again with the KAPA Library Quantification kit. Each immunoSEQ 96-well plate was sequenced on its own single-read 150-cycle Illumina NextSeq 550 flow cell. In the original analysis: Because only junctional sequences without quality scores were contained in the immunoSEQ output, filtering matching that applied to full-length reads could not be performed. Sequences were annotated with PyIR, a Python wrapper for IgBLAST v1.9, using IMGT germline references to assign V/J genes and CDR3. Reads were removed for weak V/J assignments (E-value above 1e-6), missing CDR3, stop codons, out-of-frame junctions, or ambiguous translated residues. V3J clonotypes were defined as sequences sharing an identical inferred V gene, J gene, and CDR3 amino acid sequence. Percentage overlap between repertoires was computed as shared unique clonotypes divided by the size of the smaller repertoire. Three approaches were used to assess repertoire richness: RTK rarefaction, the Chao1 estimator, and Recon v2.1 estimates of unobserved clonotypes. TCRdb took over this immuneACCESS table, retaining in-frame rearrangements with V and J assigned. Such tables are incomplete; in checked studies, under half of the missing clones stem from an unresolved V gene, and the remainder is unexplained. D and trimming come from the DNA, and the V and J calls and clone size come from that table. Here the sample has more than 450,000 clones; 75% to 85% occur a single time. Over 10% of the sample is taken by the ten largest.

This clonotype was obtained from a woman aged 40 to 55 in good health. Some clones in this sample may be carry-over from other donors' samples. The chain couples TRBV5-8 to TRBJ2-1, and TRBD2 matches 11 of the central bases. The specimen was PBMCs. This receptor carries the CDR3 CASSLELAGANNEQFF. The DNA sequence is as follows: TGTGCCAGCAGCTTGGAACTAGCGGGAGCAAACAATGAGCAGTTCTTC. With the portions outside the CDR3 filled from the reference TRBV5-8 and TRBJ2-1 genes, the complete variable region becomes EAGVTQSPTHLIKTRGQQATLRCSPISGHTSVYWYQQALGLGLQFLLWYDEGEERNRGNFPPRFSGRQFPNYSSELNVNALELEDSALYLCASSLELAGANNEQFFGPGTRLTVL.